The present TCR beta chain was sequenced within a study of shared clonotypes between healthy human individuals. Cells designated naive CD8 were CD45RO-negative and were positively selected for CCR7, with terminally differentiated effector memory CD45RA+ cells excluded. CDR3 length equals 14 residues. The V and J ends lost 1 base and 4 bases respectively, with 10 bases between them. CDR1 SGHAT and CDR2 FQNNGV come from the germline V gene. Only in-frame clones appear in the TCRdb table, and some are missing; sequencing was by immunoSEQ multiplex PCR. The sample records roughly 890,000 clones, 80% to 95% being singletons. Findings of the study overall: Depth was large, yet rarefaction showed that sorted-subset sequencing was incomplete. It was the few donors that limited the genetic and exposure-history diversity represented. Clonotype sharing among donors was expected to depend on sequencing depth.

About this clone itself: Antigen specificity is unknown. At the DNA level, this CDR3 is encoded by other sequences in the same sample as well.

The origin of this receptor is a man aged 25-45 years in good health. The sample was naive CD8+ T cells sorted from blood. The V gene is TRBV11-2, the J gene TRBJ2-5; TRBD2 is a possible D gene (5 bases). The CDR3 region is CASSLVGGGETQYF. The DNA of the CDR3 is TGTGCCAGCAGCTTAGTTGGTGGAGGAGAGACCCAGTACTTC.